In this sample, the clone carrying this TCR beta chain turned up many times. The antigen remains undetermined. cDNA was made from about 480 ng RNA using alpha and beta constant primers. Alpha and beta chain libraries were made separately by chain-specific third strand synthesis with multiplexing indices. A single primer pair per chain amplified all rearrangements, with per-molecule barcodes. Each CDR3 protein gets one entry after TCRdb re-called the 5' RACE reads with MiXCR. This table has about 24,000 distinct CDR3 sequences, 8.5% to 9% appearing once. Whole blood was used without fractionation, so all unsorted peripheral T cells were included. The data were obtained in a study of HIV-infected patients and healthy controls. Points from the study as a whole: CMV-associated CDR3s mostly grew nonsignificantly during therapy, while HIV-associated CDR3s declined significantly. Healthy controls shared more CDR3 sequences between individuals than HIV-infected patients did.

This sequence originates from an adult in good health. Sequencing was performed on blood.

CDR3 sequence reads: CASSRPTGNQETQYF. As DNA, the CDR3 is TGCGCCAGCAGCCGCCCCACCGGAAACCAAGAGACCCAGTACTTC. The chain carries TRBV4-1 and TRBJ2-5; no reliable D call. The CDR3 sequence is 15 residues long. Trimming removed 4 bases from V and 0 bases from J, with 12 bases in between. Germline V gene data show CDR1 as MGHRA and CDR2 as YSYEKL.